The clone carrying this T cell receptor beta chain was counted a single time. The sample belongs to a study of cytomegalovirus exposure and HLA in healthy donors. This CDR3 is 10 amino acids long. Germline CDR1 SQVTM, CDR2 ANQGSEA. Trimming removed 5 bases at V and 5 bases at J, with 6 bases between. Data came from immunoSEQ multiplex PCR; TCRdb stores just in-frame clones and leaves some out. Of roughly 50,000 clones in the sample, 90% to 95% were seen once. The receptor comes from a woman aged 18-30 years in good health and CMV-seropositive. The V gene is TRBV29-1, the J gene TRBJ1-1; D uncertain. Material: PBMCs. CDR3: CSVRGTEAFF. In DNA, the CDR3 is TGCAGCGTTCGGGGAACTGAAGCTTTCTTT.